This T cell receptor beta chain came from a study of blood T cell repertoires in COVID-19. Clones were sequenced by immunoSEQ multiplex PCR, and TCRdb holds only the in-frame ones, with some missing. The data show about 100,000 clones, with more than 75% seen just once and about 27% held by the top ten. V gave up 3 bases and J gave up 2 bases; unmatched junction bases: 6. The CDR3 has 17 residues. CDR1 is PRHDT and CDR2 is FYEKMQ in the germline V gene (reference sequence). Sequencing input: peripheral blood. The TCR sequence derives from a man in his fifties or sixties with acute or convalescent COVID-19. The chain has TRBV13 and TRBJ1-6; 8 bases align to TRBD1. The CDR3 spells CASSFQQGATYNSPLHF. The CDR3 DNA reads TGTGCCAGCAGCTTTCAGCAGGGGGCAACCTATAATTCACCCCTCCACTTT.